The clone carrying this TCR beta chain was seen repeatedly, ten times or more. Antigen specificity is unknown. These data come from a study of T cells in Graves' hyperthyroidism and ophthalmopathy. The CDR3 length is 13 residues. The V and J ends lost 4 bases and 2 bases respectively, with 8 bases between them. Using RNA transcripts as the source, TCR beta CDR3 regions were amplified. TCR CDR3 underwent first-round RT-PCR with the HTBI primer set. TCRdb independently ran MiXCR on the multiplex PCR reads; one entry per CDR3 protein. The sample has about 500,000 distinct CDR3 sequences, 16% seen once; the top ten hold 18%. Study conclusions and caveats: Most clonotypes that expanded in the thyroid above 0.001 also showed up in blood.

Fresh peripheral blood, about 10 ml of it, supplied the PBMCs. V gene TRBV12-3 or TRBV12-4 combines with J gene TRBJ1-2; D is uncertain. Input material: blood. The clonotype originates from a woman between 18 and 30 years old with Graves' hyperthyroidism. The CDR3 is CASSSIRNYGYTF. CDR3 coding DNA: TGTGCCAGCAGTTCAATCAGGAACTATGGCTACACCTTC.